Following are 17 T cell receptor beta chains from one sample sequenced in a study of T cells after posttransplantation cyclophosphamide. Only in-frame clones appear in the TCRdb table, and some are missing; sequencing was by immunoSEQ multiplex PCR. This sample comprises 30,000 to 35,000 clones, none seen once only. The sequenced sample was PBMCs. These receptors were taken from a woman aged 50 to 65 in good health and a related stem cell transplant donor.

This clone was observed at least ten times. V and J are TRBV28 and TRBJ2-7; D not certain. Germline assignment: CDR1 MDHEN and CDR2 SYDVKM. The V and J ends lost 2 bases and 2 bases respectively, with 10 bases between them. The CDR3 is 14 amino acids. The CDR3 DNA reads TGTGCCAGCAGTTTACAGGATAGTGCCTACGAGCAGTACTTC. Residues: CASSLQDSAYEQYF.

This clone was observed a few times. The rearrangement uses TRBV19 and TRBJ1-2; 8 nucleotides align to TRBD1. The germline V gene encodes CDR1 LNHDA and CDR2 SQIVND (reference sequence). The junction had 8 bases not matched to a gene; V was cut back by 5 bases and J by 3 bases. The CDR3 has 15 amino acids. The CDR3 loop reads CASSSTTGVDYGYTF. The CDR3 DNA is TGTGCCAGTAGTTCAACGACAGGGGTAGACTATGGCTACACCTTC.

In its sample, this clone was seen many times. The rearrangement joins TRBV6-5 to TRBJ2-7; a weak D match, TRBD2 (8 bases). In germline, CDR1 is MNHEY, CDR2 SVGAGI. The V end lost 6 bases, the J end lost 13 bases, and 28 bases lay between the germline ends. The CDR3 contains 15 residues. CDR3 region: CASRPDRRTAGEGYF. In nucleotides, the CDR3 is TGTGCCAGCAGACCGGACAGGAGGACAGCGGGAGAGGGCTACTTC.

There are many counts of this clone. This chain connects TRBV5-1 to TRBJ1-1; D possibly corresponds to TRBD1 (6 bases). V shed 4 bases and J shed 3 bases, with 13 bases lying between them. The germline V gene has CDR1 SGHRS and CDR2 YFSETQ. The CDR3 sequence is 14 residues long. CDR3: CASSLDGGHTEAFF. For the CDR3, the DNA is TGCGCCAGCAGCCTGGACGGGGGGCACACTGAAGCTTTCTTT.

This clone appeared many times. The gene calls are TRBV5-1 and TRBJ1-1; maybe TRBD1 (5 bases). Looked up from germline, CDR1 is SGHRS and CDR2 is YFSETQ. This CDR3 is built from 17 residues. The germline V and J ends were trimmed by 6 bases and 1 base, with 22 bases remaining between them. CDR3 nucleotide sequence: TGCGCCAGCAACCCGGGGGGAGGGGAACGCGGGAACACTGAAGCTTTCTTT. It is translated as CASNPGGGERGNTEAFF.

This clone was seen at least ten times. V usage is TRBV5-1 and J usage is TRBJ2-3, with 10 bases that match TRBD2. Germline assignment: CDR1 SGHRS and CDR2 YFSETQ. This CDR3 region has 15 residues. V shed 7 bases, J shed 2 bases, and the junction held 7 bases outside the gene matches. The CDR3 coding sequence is TGCGCCAGCGCAGGACTAGCGGTACCCACAGATACGCAGTATTTT. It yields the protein CASAGLAVPTDTQYF.

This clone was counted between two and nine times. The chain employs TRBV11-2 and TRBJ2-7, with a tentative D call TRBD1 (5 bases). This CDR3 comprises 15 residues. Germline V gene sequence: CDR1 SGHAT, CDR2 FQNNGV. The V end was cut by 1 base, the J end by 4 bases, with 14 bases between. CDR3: CASSLVQQARYEQYF. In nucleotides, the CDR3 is TGTGCCAGCAGCTTAGTTCAACAGGCTCGTTACGAGCAGTACTTC.

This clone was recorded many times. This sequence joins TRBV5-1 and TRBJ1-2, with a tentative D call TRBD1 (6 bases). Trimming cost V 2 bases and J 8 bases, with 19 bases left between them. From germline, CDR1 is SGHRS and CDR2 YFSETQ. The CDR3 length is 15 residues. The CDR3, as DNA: TGCGCCAGCAGCTTCCGGGACAAAGAAAAGGAGGGCTACACCTTC. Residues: CASSFRDKEKEGYTF.

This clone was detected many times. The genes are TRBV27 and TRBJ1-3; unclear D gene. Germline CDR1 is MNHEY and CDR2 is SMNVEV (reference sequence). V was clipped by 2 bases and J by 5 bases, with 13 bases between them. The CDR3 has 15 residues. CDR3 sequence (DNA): TGTGCCAGCAGTTTAAACCGTAATAGCCGAAACACCATATATTTT. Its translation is CASSLNRNSRNTIYF.

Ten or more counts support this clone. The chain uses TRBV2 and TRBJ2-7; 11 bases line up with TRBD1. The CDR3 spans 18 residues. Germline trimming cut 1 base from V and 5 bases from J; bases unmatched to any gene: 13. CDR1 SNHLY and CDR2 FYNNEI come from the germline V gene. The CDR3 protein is CASSEEWAGDRGTHEQYF. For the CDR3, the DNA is TGTGCCAGCAGTGAAGAGTGGGCGGGGGACAGGGGGACCCACGAGCAGTACTTC. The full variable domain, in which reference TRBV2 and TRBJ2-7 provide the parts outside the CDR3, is EPEVTQTPSHQVTQMGQEVILRCVPISNHLYFYWYRQILGQKVEFLVSFYNNEISEKSEIFDDQFSVERPDGSNFTLKIRSTKLEDSAMYFCASSEEWAGDRGTHEQYFGPGTRLTVT.

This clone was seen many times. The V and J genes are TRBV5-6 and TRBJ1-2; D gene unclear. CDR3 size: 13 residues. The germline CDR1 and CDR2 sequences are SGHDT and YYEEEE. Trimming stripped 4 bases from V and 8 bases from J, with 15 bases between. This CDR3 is CASSPSISLGYTF. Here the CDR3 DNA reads TGTGCCAGCAGCCCAAGCATCTCTCTGGGCTACACCTTC.

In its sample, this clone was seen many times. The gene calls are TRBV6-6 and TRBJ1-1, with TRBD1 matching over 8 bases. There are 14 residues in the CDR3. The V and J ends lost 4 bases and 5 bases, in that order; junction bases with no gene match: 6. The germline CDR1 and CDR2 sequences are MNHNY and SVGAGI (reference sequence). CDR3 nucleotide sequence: TGTGCCAGCAGTTCGGTCAGGGGGCAGACTGAAGCTTTCTTT. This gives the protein CASSSVRGQTEAFF.

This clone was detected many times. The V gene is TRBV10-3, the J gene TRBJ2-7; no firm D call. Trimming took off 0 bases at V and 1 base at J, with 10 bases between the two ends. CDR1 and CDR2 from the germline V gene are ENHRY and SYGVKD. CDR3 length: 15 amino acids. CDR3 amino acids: CAISESLAKSYEQYF. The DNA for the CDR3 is TGTGCCATCAGTGAGTCTTTAGCTAAGTCCTACGAGCAGTACTTC.

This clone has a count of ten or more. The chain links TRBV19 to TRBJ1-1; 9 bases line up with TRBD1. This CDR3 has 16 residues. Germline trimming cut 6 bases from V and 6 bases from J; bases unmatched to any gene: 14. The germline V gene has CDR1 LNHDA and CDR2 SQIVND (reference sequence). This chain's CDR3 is CASRNMVGTGTPEAFF. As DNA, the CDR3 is TGTGCCAGTAGAAACATGGTTGGGACAGGGACTCCTGAAGCTTTCTTT.

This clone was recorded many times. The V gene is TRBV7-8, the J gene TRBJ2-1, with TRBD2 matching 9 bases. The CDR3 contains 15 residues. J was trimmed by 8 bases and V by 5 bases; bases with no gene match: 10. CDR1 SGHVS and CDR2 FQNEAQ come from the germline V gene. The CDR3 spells CASSLGAGGEYEQFF. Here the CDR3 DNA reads TGTGCCAGCAGCCTTGGAGCGGGAGGCGAATATGAGCAGTTCTTC. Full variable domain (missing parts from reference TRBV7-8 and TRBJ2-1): GAGVSQSPRYKVAKRGQDVALRCDPISGHVSLFWYQQALGQGPEFLTYFQNEAQLDKSGLPSDRFFAERPEGSVSTLKIQRTQQEDSAVYLCASSLGAGGEYEQFFGPGTRLTVL.

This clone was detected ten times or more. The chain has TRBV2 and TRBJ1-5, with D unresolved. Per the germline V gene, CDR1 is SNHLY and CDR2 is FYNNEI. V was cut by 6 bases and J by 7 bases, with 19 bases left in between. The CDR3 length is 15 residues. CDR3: CASRSTRFVMQPQHF. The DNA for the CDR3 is TGTGCCAGCAGGTCGACAAGATTTGTAATGCAGCCCCAGCATTTT.

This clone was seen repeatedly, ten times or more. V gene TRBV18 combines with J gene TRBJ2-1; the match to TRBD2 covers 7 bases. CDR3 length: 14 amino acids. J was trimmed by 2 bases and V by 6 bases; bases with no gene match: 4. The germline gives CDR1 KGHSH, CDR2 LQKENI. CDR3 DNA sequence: TGTGCCAGCTCGCTAGCGGCCCCCTACAATGAGCAGTTCTTC. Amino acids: CASSLAAPYNEQFF.